One and the same sample provided the 5 T cell receptor beta chains below, sequenced in a study of blood T cell repertoires in COVID-19. Some clones are missing from TCRdb's copy, which holds only in-frame ones; the method was immunoSEQ multiplex PCR. This table holds 150,000 to 170,000 clones, roughly 83% found once. The sequenced sample was peripheral blood. Receptor source: a woman in her fifties or sixties with COVID-19, enrolled during active disease.

The gene calls are TRBV10-1 and TRBJ1-1; 7 bases line up with TRBD1. CDR1 and CDR2 from the germline V gene are WNHNN and SYGVQD (reference sequence). CDR3 length: 12 residues. The junction had 8 bases not matched to a gene; V was cut back by 6 bases and J by 10 bases. The CDR3 here is CASSNTGARAFF. Here the CDR3 DNA reads TGCGCCAGCAGCAATACAGGGGCGCGAGCTTTCTTT.

The chain uses TRBV6-5 and TRBJ1-2, with no clear D. The CDR3 has 13 amino acids. The V end lost 6 bases, the J end lost 3 bases, and 11 bases lay between the germline ends. Germline values: CDR1 MNHEY, CDR2 SVGAGI. Written as DNA, the CDR3 is TGTGCCAGCAGATTCAGACGGGACTATGGCTACACCTTC. It specifies CASRFRRDYGYTF.

J is TRBJ1-1 and V is TRBV30; D remains ambiguous. This CDR3 is 15 amino acids long. V dropped 0 bases and J dropped 4 bases, with 15 bases sitting between them. Germline V gene data show CDR1 as GTSNPN and CDR2 as SVGIG (reference sequence). Here the CDR3 DNA reads TGTGCCTGGAGTGTAAATTACGGTGGGAGCACTGAAGCTTTCTTT. Amino acid sequence: CAWSVNYGGSTEAFF.

This clone appeared a single time. The chain recombines TRBV11-2 with TRBJ2-1; D remains unclear. In germline, CDR1 is SGHAT, CDR2 FQNNGV. Trimming left V 3 bases short and J 7 bases short, with 7 bases between. The CDR3 consists of 12 residues. The CDR3 DNA sequence: TGTGCCAGCAGCTTCGGCAGGAATGAGCAGTTCTTC. Amino acids: CASSFGRNEQFF.

The CDR3 nucleotides are TGTGCCAGCTCACTTACCGGGACAGGGGTATTAGATACGCAGTATTTT. Translated: CASSLTGTGVLDTQYF. The chain couples TRBV18 to TRBJ2-3; TRBD1 agrees at 10 bases. The CDR3 consists of 16 residues. Germline assignment: CDR1 KGHSH and CDR2 LQKENI. With 4 bases clipped from V and 5 bases from J, the junction kept 9 bases outside the gene matches.